The present entry profiles one TCR beta chain with its context. Authors' processing steps: The assay estimated nucleated cells by amplifying reference gene primers. Produced via immunoSEQ multiplex PCR; TCRdb's table is partial and in-frame only. V and J calls and clone size follow that table, whereas D and trimming were derived from the DNA. The sample includes about 75,000 clones, under 90% of them seen just once. This record comes from a study of blood T cell repertoires in COVID-19. Study details: The study drew acute and convalescent COVID-19 samples from the United States, Italy and Spain. Sample material is recorded as cDNA or gDNA derived from T cells, B-cell-depleted T cells, or PBMCs.

Germline values: CDR1 SGHVS, CDR2 FNYEAQ. Trimming left V 2 bases short and J 0 bases short, with 7 bases between. The CDR3 spans 15 residues. The TCR comes from a human donor in a cohort sampled during active COVID-19. The sample consisted of peripheral blood. The chain combines TRBV7-6 with TRBJ2-2, with TRBD2 as a possible D gene (5 bases). The CDR3 sequence: CASSLRTANTGELFF. The CDR3 DNA reads as TGTGCCAGCAGCTTAAGGACTGCGAACACCGGGGAGCTGTTTTTT.